Listed here is a single T cell receptor (beta chain). Per the germline V gene, CDR1 is SGHVS and CDR2 is FQNEAQ. Germline trimming cut 5 bases from V and 4 bases from J; bases unmatched to any gene: 5. This CDR3 spans 15 amino acids. The data were taken from a study of blood T cell repertoires in COVID-19. Study in general: Acute and convalescent COVID-19 samples came from the United States, Italy and Spain.

Method: immunoSEQ multiplex PCR; TCRdb's copy keeps in-frame clones and lacks some. The sample lists under 300,000 clones; around nine tenths were seen once. The TCR sequence derives from a woman aged 40-49 years who had recovered from COVID-19. The chain recombines TRBV7-8 with TRBJ1-5; 10 nucleotides align to TRBD1. Specimen: peripheral blood. The CDR3 loop is CASSPGGQGNQPQHF. The CDR3, as DNA: TGTGCCAGCAGCCCTGGGGGACAGGGGAATCAGCCCCAGCATTTT.